This is a list of T cell receptor beta chains from one sample in a study of blood T cells in healthy people across ages. TCRdb recomputed calls from the 5' RACE reads with MiXCR, one row per CDR3 protein. The repertoire holds some 940,000 distinct CDR3 sequences, with around 29% as singletons. The same sample was also used in a study of T cells of mothers and their children.

Source material: blood. The source is a woman aged 40-49 years in good health. Each CDR3 is given with its conserved first and last residue. The D gene is left open where the match is weak. Clone size appears in some rows only: once, few, many, or a class for an expanded clone.

V	D	size	J	DNA	CDR3
TRBV7-2	TRBD2	-	TRBJ2-7	TGTGCCAGCAGTCGTAGCGGGGTGACCCTCGGTTACGAGCAGTACTTC	CASSRSGVTLGYEQYF
TRBV12-3/TRBV12-4	TRBD2	few	TRBJ2-3	TGTGCCAGCAGTCCAAATGGACTAGCGGGGACAGATACGCAGTATTTT	CASSPNGLAGTDTQYF
TRBV9	-	few	TRBJ2-1	TGTGCCAGCAGCGTAGTCACGGGCAATGAGCAGTTCTTC	CASSVVTGNEQFF
TRBV11-1	-	-	TRBJ2-7	TGTGCCAGCAGCTTAGCGGGAGAGTCCTCCTACGAGCAGTACTTC	CASSLAGESSYEQYF
TRBV5-1	-	many	TRBJ2-7	TGCGCCAGCAGCTTGGAATGGGGGGCCGCCTACGAGCAGTACTTC	CASSLEWGAAYEQYF
TRBV28	-	few	TRBJ2-7	TGTGCCAGCAGTTTATCGAAAACAGGAGATTACGAGCAGTACTTC	CASSLSKTGDYEQYF
TRBV20-1	-	-	TRBJ2-3	TGCAGTGCTAGAGATAAGCTTTTCAGACAAAAATTCACAGATACGCAGTATTTT	CSARDKLFRQKFTDTQYF
TRBV29-1	-	-	TRBJ2-7	TGCAGCGTTGCGACAGGATCTTCCTACGAGCAGTACTTC	CSVATGSSYEQYF
TRBV5-5	-	many	TRBJ1-2	TGTGCCAGCAGCTTCGGGGGGAATAACTATGGCTACACCTTC	CASSFGGNNYGYTF
TRBV5-1	TRBD1	few	TRBJ2-7	TGCGCCAGCAGGGTGGACAGGGGGTACGAGCAGTACTTC	CASRVDRGYEQYF
TRBV10-3	TRBD1	many	TRBJ1-2	TGTGCCATCCAAAAAGAGGACAGGGGGCATGGTGGCTACACCTTC	CAIQKEDRGHGGYTF
TRBV28	TRBD1	few	TRBJ1-6	TGTGCCAGCAGTTTACAGAAATTCCGTAGGCCGGGACAGGGGCGTTCACCCCTCCACTTT	CASSLQKFRRPGQGRSPLHF
TRBV5-1	-	-	TRBJ1-1	TGCGCCAGCAGCTGGGAGGGGAATCGAGCTTTCTTT	CASSWEGNRAFF
TRBV27	-	-	TRBJ2-1	TGTGCCAGCAGCTTTGAGGCTATTTGGGCCAATGAGCAGTTCTTC	CASSFEAIWANEQFF
TRBV2	-	-	TRBJ2-1	TGTGCCAGCATGGAGCCGGGGGGCCCCTACAATGAGCAGTTCTTC	CASMEPGGPYNEQFF
TRBV3-1	-	many	TRBJ2-1	TGTGCCAGCAGCCAAGATAGGTGGAATGAGCAGTTCTTC	CASSQDRWNEQFF
TRBV20-1	TRBD1	few	TRBJ2-7	TGCAGTGCTCCTCCGGGACAGGGCGGGTACGAGCAGTACTTC	CSAPPGQGGYEQYF
TRBV4-1	-	many	TRBJ2-7	TGCGCCAGCAGCCAAGGACCGGGGACGGGTTCCTACGAGCAGTACTTC	CASSQGPGTGSYEQYF
TRBV5-1	-	once	TRBJ2-3	TGCGCCAGCAGCTTGGATCAGAGTCGTCTAGATACGCAGTATTTT	CASSLDQSRLDTQYF
TRBV29-1	-	many	TRBJ1-5	TGCAGCGTTGAAGTTCTAGCAGGACAGCCCCAGCATTTT	CSVEVLAGQPQHF
TRBV7-3	-	many	TRBJ1-1	TGTGCCAGCAGCTTAAACCCCTCCGGGACGGGGGGCCAAGCTTTCTTT	CASSLNPSGTGGQAFF
TRBV7-2	TRBD2	-	TRBJ2-7	TGTGCCAGCAGCTCCCAGGGCGGGGGGGCCTACGAGCAGTACTTC	CASSSQGGGAYEQYF
TRBV19	TRBD1	-	TRBJ2-6	TGTGCCAGTAGTAGGGACAGAGCCAACGTCCTGACTTTC	CASSRDRANVLTF
TRBV10-3	-	-	TRBJ2-7	TGTGCCATCAGTGCACAGCCCTACGAGCAGTACTTC	CAISAQPYEQYF
TRBV3-1	TRBD2	-	TRBJ2-7	TGTGCCAGCAGCCAAGTCGCGGGGGGGTTATCTTACGAGCAGTACTTC	CASSQVAGGLSYEQYF
TRBV14	-	many	TRBJ2-1	TGTGCCAGCAGCCAAGGATTGGGGGAGCAGTTCTTC	CASSQGLGEQFF
TRBV6-6	-	many	TRBJ1-6	TGTGCCAGCAGTCCCCCCCTTGTGGATTCACCCCTCCACTTT	CASSPPLVDSPLHF
TRBV12-3/TRBV12-4	-	-	TRBJ1-5	TGTGCCAGCAGTGAGGACAGAACTTACAATCAGCCCCAGCATTTT	CASSEDRTYNQPQHF
TRBV9	-	-	TRBJ2-6	TGTGCCAGCAGCGTAGAGGTAGGGTCCTACGCTGGGGCCAACGTCCTGACTTTC	CASSVEVGSYAGANVLTF
TRBV27	-	many	TRBJ2-7	TGTGCCAGCAGTTTTAATGCCCATTCCTACGAGCAGTACTTC	CASSFNAHSYEQYF
TRBV28	-	many	TRBJ2-7	TGTGCCAGCAGTTCTCCAGGGGCGGCCTACGAGCAGTACTTC	CASSSPGAAYEQYF
TRBV7-2	-	many	TRBJ2-1	TGTGCCAGCAGCTTATTACAGGGTTTTGCAGTAACGGCCAGTTCCAATGAGCAGTTCTTC	CASSLLQGFAVTASSNEQFF
TRBV18	TRBD1	few	TRBJ2-4	TGTGCCAGCTCCCCCCCAGGGGGCCTAGCCAAAAACATTCAGTACTTC	CASSPPGGLAKNIQYF
TRBV20-1	-	many	TRBJ2-1	TGCAGTGCTACCCTGGGGATGTACAATGAGCAGTTCTTC	CSATLGMYNEQFF
TRBV28	TRBD1	many	TRBJ2-4	TGTGCCAGCAGCGTCTTCGGGACAGGAGGGAACATTCAGTACTTC	CASSVFGTGGNIQYF
TRBV27	TRBD1	-	TRBJ2-1	TGTGCCAGCACCCTAGGGACAGGGGGCTTCAATGAGCAGTTCTTC	CASTLGTGGFNEQFF
TRBV10-3	TRBD2	few	TRBJ2-1	TGTGCCATCAGTGAGTCCAGCGGGGGGGCCTACAATGAGCAGTTCTTC	CAISESSGGAYNEQFF
TRBV7-2	-	-	TRBJ1-6	TGTGCCAGCAGCCCCCGAGGGGCAGGGTCACCCCTCCACTTT	CASSPRGAGSPLHF
TRBV29-1	-	-	TRBJ1-5	TGCAGCGCTACATGGGGCAATCAGCCCCAGCATTTT	CSATWGNQPQHF
TRBV9	-	many	TRBJ2-6	TGTGCCAGCAGCGTACCTGGGGCCAACGTCCTGACTTTC	CASSVPGANVLTF
TRBV20-1	-	many	TRBJ2-7	TGCAGTGCGGGGACTGTGACCCCCTACGAGCAGTACTTC	CSAGTVTPYEQYF
TRBV29-1	-	few	TRBJ1-1	TGCAGCGCTGGGCGCGGGGACACTGAAGCTTTCTTT	CSAGRGDTEAFF
TRBV20-1	TRBD2	-	TRBJ2-1	TGCAGTGCTAGAGATTGGCTAGGAGCGGGGGGCACCAATGAGCAGTTCTTC	CSARDWLGAGGTNEQFF